Detailed here is one TCR beta chain. The antigen is unknown. The read ends 3 residues early relative to the CDR3; the germline J gene fills the gap. The data are from a study of Tregs in tolerant kidney transplant recipients. Points from the study as a whole: No direct test of biological reproducibility was done here. Tolerant patients' donor-specific Tregs expanded beyond overall Tregs, suggesting antigen-driven growth.

There are 14 residues in the CDR3. V was clipped by 8 bases and J by 1 base; unmatched bases: 5. Germline CDR1 reads LNHDA; CDR2 reads SQIVND (reference sequence). Mixed chimerism was transient after nonmyeloablative marrow transplants from related graft donors. Unstimulated regulatory T cells (CD4+CD25+CD127-), CD4+CD25- non-regulatory cells, CD4 and CD8 cells were FACS-sorted from thawed PBMCs. Using immunoSEQ multiplex PCR, the repertoire was profiled, and TCRdb retains in-frame clones only, with some absent. This table holds about 15,000 clones. This chain uses TRBV19 with TRBJ1-1; 9 bases are shared with TRBD1. Source: CD4+ T cells from blood (PBMCs), taken 12 months after the transplant. The clonotype comes from a human patient who received a combined kidney and bone marrow transplant. The graft donor may account for some of the T cells. CDR3 bases read: TGTGCCAGTTCCGGACAGGGGCGGAACACTGAA. Residues: CASSGQGRNTE. The entire CDR3 is CASSGQGRNTEAFF.